This TCR beta chain was captured in a study of cytomegalovirus exposure and HLA in healthy donors. The primer mix had 60 Vbeta and 13 Jbeta primers. This table comes from immunoSEQ multiplex PCR, and its TCRdb copy is limited to in-frame clones, with some not included. The sample shows over 70,000 clones, around 70% of them seen only once. The CDR3 loop spans 11 amino acids. V shed 0 bases and J shed 9 bases, with 8 bases lying between them. Germline V lookup: CDR1 GTSNPN, CDR2 SVGIG (reference sequence). This chain links TRBV30 with TRBJ1-1, with D hard to call. This receptor was taken from a woman in her forties or fifties in good health and CMV-seropositive. Sample: PBMCs. CDR3 coding DNA: TGTGCCTGGAGTGTCGTCAGTCAAGCTTTCTTT. Translated, it gives CAWSVVSQAFF.